This section outlines one T cell receptor (beta chain) sequence together with its context. Its antigen remains unknown. V was pared by 3 bases and J by 4 bases, with 15 bases between. The CDR3 runs to 16 residues. The germline CDR1 and CDR2 sequences are MNHEY and SVGAGI. The data are from a study of T cells after yellow fever vaccination. The overall study: Fractions of low cell number were prepared using SMART-Seq v4 Ultra Low Input. The study, taken as a whole, reports: Shared CD4/CD8 clonotypes were a small share, likely from convergent recombination. Repertoires sorted by FACS could include abundant clonotypes that are contaminants from the bulk population.

TCRdb independently ran MiXCR on the 5' RACE reads; one entry per CDR3 protein. The repertoire holds a few hundred thousand distinct CDR3 sequences, 7.5% to 9% seen once, with approximately 3.3% in the top ten. This rearrangement joins TRBV6-5 to TRBJ2-2; possibly TRBD1 for D (8 bases). This specimen consisted of CD4+ T cells sorted from PBMCs, obtained 5 days after the yellow fever booster vaccination. This TCR was sampled from a man between 18 and 29 years old who received the YFV17D yellow fever vaccine. CDR3 sequence: CASSYKNRGGTGELFF. The CDR3 region has the DNA TGTGCCAGCAGTTATAAAAACAGGGGGGGCACCGGGGAGCTGTTTTTT.